This passage covers 10 T cell receptor beta chains from one sample sequenced in a study of OX40 agonist ivuxolimab in advanced cancers. This table comes from immunoSEQ multiplex PCR, and its TCRdb copy is limited to in-frame clones, with some not included. The sample carries around 43,000 clones, about 89% recorded once. The sequencing used CD4+ or CD8+ T cells sorted from blood, collected in a trial of the OX40 agonist ivuxolimab. These receptors originate from an adult with an advanced solid tumor such as melanoma, head and neck, liver or kidney cancer.

This rearrangement joins TRBV5-4 to TRBJ1-2; no definite D call. Germline V CDR1 and CDR2: SGHNT, YYREEE (reference sequence). Trimming removed 7 bases from V and 6 bases from J, with 16 bases in between. The CDR3 loop spans 13 amino acids. This CDR3 is CASFAGSMDGYTF. Written as DNA, the CDR3 is TGTGCCAGCTTCGCGGGGTCGATGGATGGCTACACCTTC.

This chain uses TRBV29-1 with TRBJ2-7; D possibly corresponds to TRBD2 (6 bases). The CDR3 is made up of 14 amino acids. V was pared by 2 bases and J by 5 bases, with 16 bases between. From germline, CDR1 is SQVTM and CDR2 ANQGSEA. The chain's CDR3 is CSVELGLLWNEQYF. As DNA, the CDR3 is TGCAGCGTTGAATTGGGACTCCTGTGGAACGAGCAGTACTTC.

On this clone: One end of the junction varies from germline; a read error may be responsible. The V gene is TRBV10-2, the J gene TRBJ1-4; the D is unclear. This CDR3 has 11 residues. Germline V gene lookup returns CDR1 WSHSY and CDR2 SAAADI. The CDR3 nucleotides are TGCGCCAGCAGTGAGGGGCAGGTTAGGCGTTTT. Translation gives CASSEGQVRRF.

This chain uses TRBV27 with TRBJ2-2; unclear D gene. There are 12 residues in the CDR3. Trimming left V 5 bases short and J 7 bases short, with 8 bases between. Per the germline V gene, CDR1 is MNHEY and CDR2 is SMNVEV (reference sequence). CDR3 region: CASSSGVGELFF. CDR3 coding DNA: TGTGCCAGCAGTAGTGGGGTCGGGGAGCTGTTTTTT.

The chain carries TRBV4-3 and TRBJ2-7, with D possibly TRBD2 on 7 matching bases. The V end was cut by 0 bases, the J end by 4 bases, with 22 bases between. Germline values: CDR1 LGHNA, CDR2 YSLEER. The CDR3 length is 18 residues. The CDR3 sequence: CASSQEGIQSKGGYEQYF. The DNA for the CDR3 is TGCGCCAGCAGCCAAGAGGGAATTCAGTCCAAGGGGGGGTACGAGCAGTACTTC.

The chain joins TRBV28 to TRBJ1-1; TRBD1 matches at 7 bases. V trimming: 4 bases; J trimming: 0 bases; junction bases outside the gene matches: 5. In germline, CDR1 is MDHEN, CDR2 SYDVKM. The CDR3 totals 15 residues. In DNA, the CDR3 is TGTGCCAGCAGTTCAGGGACAGACGTGAACACTGAAGCTTTCTTT. It is translated as CASSSGTDVNTEAFF.

This clone has only one observation. The chain has TRBV9 and TRBJ2-2; 7 bases map to TRBD2. Germline trimming cut 4 bases from V and 3 bases from J; bases unmatched to any gene: 9. This CDR3 spans 16 amino acids. The germline V gene encodes CDR1 SGDLS and CDR2 YYNGEE. CDR3 bases: TGTGCCAGCAGCCATTTGGGAGGGTCGGACACCGGGGAGCTGTTTTTT. It yields the protein CASSHLGGSDTGELFF.

The chain recombines TRBV18 with TRBJ2-1, with 7 bases lining up with TRBD2. Germline V gene lookup returns CDR1 KGHSH and CDR2 LQKENI. The CDR3 is made up of 15 amino acids. After removal of 2 bases from V and 5 bases from J, the junction contained 6 bases not matched to a gene. CDR3 sequence reads: CASSPVGGLHNEQFF. As DNA, the CDR3 is TGTGCCAGCTCACCAGTGGGGGGGTTACACAATGAGCAGTTCTTC.

This chain joins TRBV7-9 and TRBJ1-1; D not resolved. The V gene lost 5 bases and the J gene lost 0 bases, with 7 bases spanning the gap. The CDR3 is made up of 13 amino acids. CDR1 SEHNR and CDR2 FQNEAQ come from the germline V gene (reference sequence). In DNA form, the CDR3 reads TGTGCCAGCAGCCCAACAATGAACACTGAAGCTTTCTTT. This translates into CASSPTMNTEAFF.

The J gene is TRBJ1-2, the V gene TRBV10-3, with 7 bases aligning to TRBD1. CDR1 is ENHRY and CDR2 is SYGVKD in the germline V gene. The CDR3 has 12 amino acids. The DNA for the CDR3 is TGTGCGATTCGGACAGGTTCCTATGGCTACACCTTC. The encoded protein is CAIRTGSYGYTF.